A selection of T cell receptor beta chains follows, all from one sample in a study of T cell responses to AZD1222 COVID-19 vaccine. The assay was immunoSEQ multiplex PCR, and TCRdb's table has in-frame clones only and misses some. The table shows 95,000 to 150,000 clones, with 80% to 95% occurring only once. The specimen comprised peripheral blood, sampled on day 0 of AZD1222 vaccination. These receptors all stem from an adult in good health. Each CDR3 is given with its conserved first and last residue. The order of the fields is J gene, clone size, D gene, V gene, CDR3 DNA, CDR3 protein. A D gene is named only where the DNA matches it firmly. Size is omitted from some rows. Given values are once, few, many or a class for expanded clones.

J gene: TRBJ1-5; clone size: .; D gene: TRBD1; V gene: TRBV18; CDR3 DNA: TGTGCCAGCTCATTGGGGACAGGGAGGTTTCAGCCCCAGCATTTT; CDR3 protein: CASSLGTGRFQPQHF
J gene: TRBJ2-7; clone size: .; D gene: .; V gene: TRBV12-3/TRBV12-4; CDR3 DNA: TGTGCCAGCAGTTTAAGTACAGAATACGAGCAGTACTTC; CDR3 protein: CASSLSTEYEQYF
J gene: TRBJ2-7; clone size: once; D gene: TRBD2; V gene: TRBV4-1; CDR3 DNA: TGCGCCAGCAGCCCTAGCGGGGGGGCCAACGAGCAGTACTTC; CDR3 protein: CASSPSGGANEQYF
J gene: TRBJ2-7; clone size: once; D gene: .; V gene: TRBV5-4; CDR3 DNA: TGTGCCAGCAGCCCTCGAGGGTTCTCCTACGAGCAGTACTTC; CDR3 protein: CASSPRGFSYEQYF
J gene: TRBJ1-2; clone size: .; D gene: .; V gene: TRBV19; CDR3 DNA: TGTGCCAGTAGGGTCGGGCAGAGGGGTAACTATGGCTACACCTTC; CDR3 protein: CASRVGQRGNYGYTF
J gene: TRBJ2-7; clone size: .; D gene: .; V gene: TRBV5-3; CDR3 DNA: TGTGCCAGAAGCTTGGTGCCCCGTCCTACCTACGAGCAGTACTTC; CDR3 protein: CARSLVPRPTYEQYF
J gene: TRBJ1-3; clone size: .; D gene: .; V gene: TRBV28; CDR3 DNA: TGTGCCAGCAGACCCGACAGGACAATTCTCTCTGGAAACACCATATATTTT; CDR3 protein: CASRPDRTILSGNTIYF
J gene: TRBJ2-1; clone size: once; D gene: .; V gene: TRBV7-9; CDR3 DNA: TGTGCCAGCAGCTTTGGGGGATTCCGGGAATCTCATCAGTTCTTC; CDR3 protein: CASSFGGFRESHQFF
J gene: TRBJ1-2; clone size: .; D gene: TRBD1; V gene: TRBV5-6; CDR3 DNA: TGTGCCAGCAGCCGGACAGGGAAGGATGGCTACACCTTC; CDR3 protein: CASSRTGKDGYTF
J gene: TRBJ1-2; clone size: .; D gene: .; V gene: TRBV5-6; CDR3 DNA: TGTGCCAGCAGACTCAACAGGGACGGCTACACCTTC; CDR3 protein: CASRLNRDGYTF
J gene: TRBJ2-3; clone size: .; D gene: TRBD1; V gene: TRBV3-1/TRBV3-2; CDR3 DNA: TGTGCCAGCAGCCAAGATCCCGGACAGGGGGACTCAGATACGCAGTATTTT; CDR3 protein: CASSQDPGQGDSDTQYF
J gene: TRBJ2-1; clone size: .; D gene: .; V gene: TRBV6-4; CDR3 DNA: TGTGCCAGCATGGCCGACGCAACGGGACCTAGTCCCTACAATGAGCAGTTCTTC; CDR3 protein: CASMADATGPSPYNEQFF
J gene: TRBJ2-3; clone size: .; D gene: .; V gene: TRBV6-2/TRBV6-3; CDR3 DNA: TGTGCCAGCAGTTTGGGACATTTTGACACAGATACGCAGTATTTT; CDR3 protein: CASSLGHFDTDTQYF
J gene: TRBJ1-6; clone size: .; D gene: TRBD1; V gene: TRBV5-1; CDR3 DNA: TGCGCCAGCAGCTTGGTAACGGGACAGGGGAATTCACCCCTCCACTTT; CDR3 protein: CASSLVTGQGNSPLHF
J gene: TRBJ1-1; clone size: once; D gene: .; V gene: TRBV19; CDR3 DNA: TGTGCCAGTAGTATTCAGGGGTCGAGGACTGAAGCTTTCTTT; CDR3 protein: CASSIQGSRTEAFF
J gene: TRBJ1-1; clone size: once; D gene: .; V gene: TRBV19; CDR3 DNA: TGTGCCAGCGCCTCCAGGGTGAACACTGAAGCTTTCTTT; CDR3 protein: CASASRVNTEAFF
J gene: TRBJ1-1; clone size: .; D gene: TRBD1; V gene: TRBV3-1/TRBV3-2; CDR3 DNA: TGTGCCAGCAGCCGACCGACAGGGCTAAGGAACACTGAAGCTTTCTTT; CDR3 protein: CASSRPTGLRNTEAFF
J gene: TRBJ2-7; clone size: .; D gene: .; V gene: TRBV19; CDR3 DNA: TGTGCCAGTAGTATCGGTGAGGGCTACGAGCAGTACTTC; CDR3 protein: CASSIGEGYEQYF
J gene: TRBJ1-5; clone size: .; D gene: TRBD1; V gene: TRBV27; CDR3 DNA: TGTGCCAGCAGTCCCGGGACAGGGGGCAATCAGCCCCAGCATTTT; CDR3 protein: CASSPGTGGNQPQHF
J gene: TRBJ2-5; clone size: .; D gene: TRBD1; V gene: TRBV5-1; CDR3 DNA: TGCGCCAGCAGCTCAGGGACAGGCGTGCATGGTGTGGAGACCCAGTACTTC; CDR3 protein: CASSSGTGVHGVETQYF
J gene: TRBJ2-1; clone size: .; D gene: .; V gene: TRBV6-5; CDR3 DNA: TGTGCCAGCAGCCCGGACAAGGGGGACAATGAGCAGTTCTTC; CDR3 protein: CASSPDKGDNEQFF
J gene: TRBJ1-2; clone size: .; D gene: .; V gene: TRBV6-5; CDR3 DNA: TGTGCCAGCAGTCCTGGACAGTATGGCTACACCTTC; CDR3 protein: CASSPGQYGYTF
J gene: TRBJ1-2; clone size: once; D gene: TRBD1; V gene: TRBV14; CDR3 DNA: TGTGCCAGTGGGCTCGGACAGGGGCATGGAGGCTACACCTTC; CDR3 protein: CASGLGQGHGGYTF
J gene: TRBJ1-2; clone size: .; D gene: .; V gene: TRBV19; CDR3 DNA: TGTGCCAGTAGCCGCTTTGGGACTAACTATGGCTACACCTTC; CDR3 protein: CASSRFGTNYGYTF
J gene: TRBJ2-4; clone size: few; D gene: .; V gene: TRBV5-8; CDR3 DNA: TGTGCCAGCAGCTTGGAACTAGCAAAAGGGGGCATTCAGTACTTC; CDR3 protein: CASSLELAKGGIQYF
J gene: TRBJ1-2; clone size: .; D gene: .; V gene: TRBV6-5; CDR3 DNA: TGTGCCAGCAGTTACTCGTTAGGGAACTATGGCTACACCTTC; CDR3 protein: CASSYSLGNYGYTF
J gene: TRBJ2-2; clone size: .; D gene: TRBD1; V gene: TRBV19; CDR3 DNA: TGTGCCAGTAGTACCCAACAGGGGGCGAGCACCGGGGAGCTGTTTTTT; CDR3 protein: CASSTQQGASTGELFF
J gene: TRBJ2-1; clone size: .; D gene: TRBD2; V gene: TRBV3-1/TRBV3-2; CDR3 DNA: TGTGCCAGCCCCCAGGGGACTAGCGGGAAAATCAGGGATGAGCAGTTCTTC; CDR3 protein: CASPQGTSGKIRDEQFF
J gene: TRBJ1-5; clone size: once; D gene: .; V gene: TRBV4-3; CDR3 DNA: TGCGCCAGCAGCCAAGATTGGGTGGGGCTCAGCAATCAGCCCCAGCATTTT; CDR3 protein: CASSQDWVGLSNQPQHF
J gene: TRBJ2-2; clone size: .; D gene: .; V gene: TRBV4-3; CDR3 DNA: TGCGCCAGCAGCATCGATTCCAACACCGGGGAGCTGTTTTTT; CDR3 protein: CASSIDSNTGELFF
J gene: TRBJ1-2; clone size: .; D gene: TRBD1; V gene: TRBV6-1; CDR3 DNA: TGTGCCAGCAGTGACCCGGGACAGGGTGTTCATGGCTACACCTTC; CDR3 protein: CASSDPGQGVHGYTF
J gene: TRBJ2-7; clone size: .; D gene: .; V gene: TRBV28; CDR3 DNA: TGTGCCAGCAGTTTTACAGGGACCTCCTACGAGCAGTACTTC; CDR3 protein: CASSFTGTSYEQYF
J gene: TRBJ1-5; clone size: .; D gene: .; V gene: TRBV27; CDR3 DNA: TGTGCCAGCAGTTTATGGGGTTATAGCAATCAGCCCCAGCATTTT; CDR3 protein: CASSLWGYSNQPQHF
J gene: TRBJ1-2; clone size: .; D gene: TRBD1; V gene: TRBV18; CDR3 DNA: TGTGCCAGCTCACCCAGACAGGGGTTCGAAGCTAACTATGGCTACACCTTC; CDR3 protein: CASSPRQGFEANYGYTF
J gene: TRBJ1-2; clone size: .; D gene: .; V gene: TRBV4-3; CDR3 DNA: TGCGCCAGCAGCCAAGACTACAGGGACGGCTACACCTTC; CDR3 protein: CASSQDYRDGYTF
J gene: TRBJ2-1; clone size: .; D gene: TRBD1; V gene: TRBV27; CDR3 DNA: TGTGCCAGCAGTCCACGGGGACAGGTGTTTGTCAATGAGCAGTTCTTC; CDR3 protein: CASSPRGQVFVNEQFF
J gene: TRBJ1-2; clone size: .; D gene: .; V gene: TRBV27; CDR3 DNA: TGTGCCAGCAGTTCCGGGGGGCGCGGGGACTATGGCTACACCTTC; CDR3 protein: CASSSGGRGDYGYTF
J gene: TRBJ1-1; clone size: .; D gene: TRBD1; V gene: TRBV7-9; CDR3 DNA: TGTGCCAGCAACCGAGGGGGCGGAGTTGAAGCTTTCTTT; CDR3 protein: CASNRGGGVEAFF
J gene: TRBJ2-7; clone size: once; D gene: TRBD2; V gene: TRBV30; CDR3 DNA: TGTGCCTGGAGTCCGGGACTAGAATACGAGCAGTACTTC; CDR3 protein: CAWSPGLEYEQYF
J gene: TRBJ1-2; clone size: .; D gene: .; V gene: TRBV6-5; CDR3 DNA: TGTGCCAGCGAGCCGGAGGCAGCCTATGGCTACACCTTC; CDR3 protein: CASEPEAAYGYTF
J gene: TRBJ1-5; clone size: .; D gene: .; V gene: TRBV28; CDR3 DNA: TGTGCCAGCTGGGAAGGGTCTGCGAGCAATCAGCCCCAGCATTTT; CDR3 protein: CASWEGSASNQPQHF
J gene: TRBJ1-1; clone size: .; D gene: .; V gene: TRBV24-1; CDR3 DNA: TGTGCCACCAGTGATCCAACGATCGTTCTAATGGTCCAAGTCCGGACTGAAGCTTTCTTT; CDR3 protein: CATSDPTIVLMVQVRTEAFF
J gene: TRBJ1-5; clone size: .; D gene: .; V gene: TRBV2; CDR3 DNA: TGTGCCAGCAGTGAGGGGGGGGCCGTTCAGCCCCAGCATTTT; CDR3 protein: CASSEGGAVQPQHF
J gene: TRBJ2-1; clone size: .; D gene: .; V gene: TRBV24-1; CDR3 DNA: TGTGCCACCAGTGATACAGGGCTGGGTAATGAGCAGTTCTTC; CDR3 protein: CATSDTGLGNEQFF
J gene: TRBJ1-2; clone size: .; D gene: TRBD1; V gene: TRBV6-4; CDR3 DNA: TGTGCCAGCAGCGATACGGACAGGGGTGTTGGCTACACCTTC; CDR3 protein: CASSDTDRGVGYTF
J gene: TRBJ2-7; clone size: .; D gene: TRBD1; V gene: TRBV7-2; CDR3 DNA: TGTGCCAGCAGCCCGCAGGGACAGGGGACATCCTACGAGCAGTACTTC; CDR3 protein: CASSPQGQGTSYEQYF
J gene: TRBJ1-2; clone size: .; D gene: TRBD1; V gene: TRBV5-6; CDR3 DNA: TGTGCCAGCAGCTTGGCAGACAGGGAATTCGGAGGCTACACCTTC; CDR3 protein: CASSLADREFGGYTF
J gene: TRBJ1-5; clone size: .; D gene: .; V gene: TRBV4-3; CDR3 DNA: TGCGCCAGCAGCCAAGATAGTGGATTCAATCAGCCCCAGCATTTT; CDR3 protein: CASSQDSGFNQPQHF
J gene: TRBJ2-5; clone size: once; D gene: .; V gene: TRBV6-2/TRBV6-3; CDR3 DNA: TGTGCCAGCAGTTATGTAGGAGAGACCCAGTACTTC; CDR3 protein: CASSYVGETQYF